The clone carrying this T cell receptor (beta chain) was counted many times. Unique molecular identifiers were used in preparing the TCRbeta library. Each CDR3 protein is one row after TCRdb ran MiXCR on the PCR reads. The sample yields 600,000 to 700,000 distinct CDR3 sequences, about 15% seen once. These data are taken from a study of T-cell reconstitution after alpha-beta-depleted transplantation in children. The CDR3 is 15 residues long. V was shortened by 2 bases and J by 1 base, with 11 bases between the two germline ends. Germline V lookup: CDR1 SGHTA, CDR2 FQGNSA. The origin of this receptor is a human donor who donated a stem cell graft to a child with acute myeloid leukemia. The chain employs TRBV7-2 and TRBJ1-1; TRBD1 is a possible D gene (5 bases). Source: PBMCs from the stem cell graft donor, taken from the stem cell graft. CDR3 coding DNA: TGTGCCAGCAGCTTACCAGGGTCGGGGAACACTGAAGCTTTCTTT. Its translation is CASSLPGSGNTEAFF.